This passage covers 9 T cell receptor beta chains from one sample sequenced in a study of molecular identifiers for immune sequencing clone quantification. Each CDR3 protein gets one entry after TCRdb re-called the PCR reads with MiXCR. The table includes over 600,000 distinct CDR3 sequences, just under 20% detected once. The sample comprised naive CD8+ T cells from blood, with Jurkat cell RNA spiked in. As to subset: FACS-sorted CD8+CD4-CCR7+CD45RA+ naive T cells. These receptors all stem from a human donor in good health. Some libraries in this study had Jurkat cell RNA spiked in.

This clonotype came up many times. V is TRBV27 and J is TRBJ2-2; 7 nucleotides match TRBD1. Germline V gives CDR1 MNHEY, CDR2 SMNVEV (reference sequence). The CDR3 runs 17 residues. V shed 1 base and J 5 bases; nucleotides not matched to a gene: 10. Here the CDR3 reads CASSLFPGTALTGELFF. CDR3 sequence (DNA): TGTGCCAGCAGTTTATTCCCTGGGACAGCCCTGACCGGGGAGCTGTTTTTT.

This clonotype appeared many times. CDR3 nucleotide sequence: TGTGCCAGCAGCCCAACCCAGACAGATCCGGCCGGGGAGCTGTTTTTT. Translating it yields CASSPTQTDPAGELFF. The chain combines TRBV7-9 with TRBJ2-2; tentatively, D is TRBD1 (5 bases). V was pared by 5 bases and J by 6 bases, with 19 bases between. This CDR3 spans 16 amino acids. The germline gives CDR1 SEHNR, CDR2 FQNEAQ (reference sequence). Using reference TRBV7-9 and TRBJ2-2 for the parts outside the CDR3, the full variable domain is DTGVSQNPRHKITKRGQNVTFRCDPISEHNRLYWYRQTLGQGPEFLTYFQNEAQLEKSRLLSDRFSAERPKGSFSTLEIQRTEQGDSAMYLCASSPTQTDPAGELFFGEGSRLTVL.

This clonotype has a handful of counts. This sequence joins TRBV7-9 and TRBJ2-7, with D possibly TRBD2 on 6 matching bases. V was clipped by 5 bases and J by 5 bases, with 19 bases between them. The CDR3 loop spans 15 amino acids. Germline-derived CDR1 and CDR2 are SEHNR and FQNEAQ (reference sequence). The DNA for the CDR3 is TGTGCCAGCAGCCATTCCGGGACTGTCGACCACGAGCAGTACTTC. Translation: CASSHSGTVDHEQYF.

This clonotype was seen once. A much larger clone lies one base from this, so it may be a read error. This chain connects TRBV30 to TRBJ2-1, with D unresolved. Trimming shortened V by 3 bases and J by 7 bases, and 7 bases separated the two germline ends. The CDR3 covers 11 residues. Germline V gives CDR1 GTSNPN, CDR2 SVGIG (reference sequence). CDR3 in amino acids: CAWSFLNEQFF. The CDR3 DNA is TGTGCCTGGAGCTTCCTTAATGAGCAGTTCTTC.

This rearrangement joins TRBV9 to TRBJ1-2; D might be TRBD1 (6 bases). The germline gives CDR1 SGDLS, CDR2 YYNGEE. CDR3 length: 14 amino acids. V gave up 0 bases and J gave up 4 bases, with 10 bases separating them. CDR3 nucleotide sequence: TGTGCCAGCAGCGTAGGTGGGACAACCTATGGCTACACCTTC. Its protein product is CASSVGGTTYGYTF.

The table lists this clonotype with many counts. The chain recombines TRBV6-2 or TRBV6-3 with TRBJ1-5, with 9 positions matching TRBD1. This CDR3 is built from 15 residues. J gave up 9 bases and V 6 bases, and 12 bases lay outside the gene matches. CDR1 and CDR2 (germline): MNHEY, SVGEGT. The CDR3 is CASSPQGAFFPPQHF. CDR3 DNA sequence: TGTGCCAGCAGCCCACAGGGGGCATTCTTCCCGCCCCAGCATTTT.

With respect to this clonotype: Being one base from a much bigger clone, this may be a read error. The chain joins TRBV30 to TRBJ2-1; D not certain. The V end was cut by 3 bases, the J end by 12 bases, with 15 bases between. The CDR3 loop spans 12 amino acids. Germline V gene sequence: CDR1 GTSNPN, CDR2 SVGIG (reference sequence). In nucleotides, the CDR3 is TGTGCCTGGAGCCCAACGGCCGTCGGGCAGTTCTTC. It is translated as CAWSPTAVGQFF.

J is TRBJ1-1 and V is TRBV7-9, with D unclear. The CDR3 loop spans 14 amino acids. V gave up 7 bases and J gave up 6 bases, with 18 bases separating them. The germline V gene encodes CDR1 SEHNR and CDR2 FQNEAQ (reference sequence). The CDR3 DNA sequence: TGTGCCAGCAAAGCAAGGGAAGGGAATCCTGAAGCTTTCTTT. Amino acid sequence: CASKAREGNPEAFF.

This clonotype occurred a few times. The chain carries TRBV4-1 and TRBJ2-3; 12 nucleotides agree with TRBD2. The V segment lost 1 base and the J segment 6 bases; nucleotides outside the gene matches: 17. CDR3 size: 20 residues. Germline assignment: CDR1 MGHRA and CDR2 YSYEKL. CDR3 DNA sequence: TGCGCCAGCAGCCAAGGCAGTACTAGCGGGGGGACGCCGTGGTGGGATACGCAGTATTTT. It is translated as CASSQGSTSGGTPWWDTQYF.